These 4 T cell receptor beta chains were all obtained from the same sample, sequenced in a study of CD8 T cells in ankylosing spondylitis. TCRdb re-called the 5' RACE reads through MiXCR, storing one row per CDR3 protein. This table has about 100,000 distinct CDR3 sequences, roughly 10% appearing once. Material: blood, either unsorted or a sorted T cell fraction (not recorded which). Receptors originate from a male donor with ankylosing spondylitis or in good health (not recorded which).

This clonotype was counted ten times or more. This chain joins TRBV5-1 and TRBJ2-1, with 14 bases that match TRBD2. Germline CDR1 is SGHRS and CDR2 is YFSETQ. The ends lost 0 bases at V and 6 bases at J; junction bases unmatched: 2. The CDR3 is 16 amino acids. CDR3 region: CASSLGTSGRTNEQFF. CDR3 DNA: TGCGCCAGCAGCTTGGGGACTAGCGGGAGGACCAATGAGCAGTTCTTC.

There are many counts of this clonotype. This chain joins TRBV7-2 and TRBJ2-2, with a possible D match to TRBD2 (7 bases). The CDR3 length is 15 residues. Looked up from germline, CDR1 is SGHTA and CDR2 is FQGNSA. V was cut by 3 bases and J by 2 bases, with 10 bases left in between. CDR3 residues: CASSLWGGNTGELFF. The CDR3 DNA reads as TGTGCCAGCAGCTTGTGGGGGGGCAACACCGGGGAGCTGTTTTTT. Drawing the rest from reference TRBV7-2 and TRBJ2-2, the complete variable domain is GAGVSQSPSNKVTEKGKDVELRCDPISGHTALYWYRQSLGQGLEFLIYFQGNSAPDKSGLPSDRFSAERTGGSVSTLTIQRTQQEDSAVYLCASSLWGGNTGELFFGEGSRLTVL.

This clonotype appeared many times. This chain uses TRBV7-8 with TRBJ2-5; TRBD1 matches at 8 bases. Germline loops: CDR1 SGHVS, CDR2 FQNEAQ. V dropped 5 bases and J dropped 3; count of bases not matched to a gene: 11. This CDR3 comprises 16 residues. In nucleotides, the CDR3 is TGTGCCAGCAGCCCGACCCACAGGGGGGAGAAAGAGACCCAGTACTTC. Translating gives CASSPTHRGEKETQYF.

The sample holds a few counts of this clonotype. This chain uses TRBV28 with TRBJ2-5; D remains unclear. CDR3 length equals 13 residues. Germline loops: CDR1 MDHEN, CDR2 SYDVKM. V lost 5 bases, J lost 5 bases, and 12 bases lay in between. CDR3 residues: CASSPSLRETQYF. The CDR3 DNA follows: TGTGCCAGCAGTCCCTCCTTGCGGGAGACCCAGTACTTC.